One sample yielded the 19 T cell receptor beta chains listed below, sequenced in a study of T cells in Graves' hyperthyroidism and ophthalmopathy. Amplified TCR beta CDR3 regions derived from RNA transcripts. With the HTBI primer set, the TCR CDR3 went through a first round of RT-PCR. One entry per CDR3 protein, called by TCRdb with MiXCR from the multiplex PCR reads. The table lists under 450,000 distinct CDR3 sequences, about 13% of them singletons. Sequencing was carried out using blood. These receptors were collected from a man aged 25 to 40 with Graves' hyperthyroidism that later progressed to Graves' ophthalmopathy.

This clonotype has only a few counts. The chain links TRBV2 to TRBJ2-5; no definite D call. V lost 2 bases to trimming and J lost 2 bases, with 9 bases between them. The germline CDR1 and CDR2 sequences are SNHLY and FYNNEI. The CDR3 consists of 14 residues. This CDR3 reads CASSESPAQETQYF. DNA for the CDR3: TGTGCCAGCAGTGAAAGCCCAGCACAAGAGACCCAGTACTTC.

This clonotype was counted ten times or more. The chain combines TRBV6-1 with TRBJ2-3; D not certain. The CDR3 is 13 amino acids. The V end was cut by 5 bases, the J end by 5 bases, with 11 bases between. Germline V CDR1 and CDR2: MNHNS, SASEGT. The CDR3 DNA reads as TGTGCCAGCAGTCCTCCTTCGGGAGATACGCAGTATTTT. It encodes CASSPPSGDTQYF.

This clonotype has at least ten counts. The chain couples TRBV11-2 to TRBJ1-4, with a tentative D call TRBD1 (5 bases). CDR1 and CDR2 (germline): SGHAT, FQNNGV. V gave up 5 bases and J gave up 3 bases, with 19 bases separating them. The CDR3 loop spans 17 amino acids. Here the CDR3 DNA reads TGTGCCAGCAGCCCGCACCTCCAGGGACCCGCTAATGAAAAACTGTTTTTT. As protein: CASSPHLQGPANEKLFF.

This clonotype was detected many times. This chain links TRBV20-1 with TRBJ2-1, with 10 bases that match TRBD2. Unmatched junction bases numbered 10, after V lost 2 bases and J lost 6 bases. The germline gives CDR1 DFQATT, CDR2 SNEGSKA (reference sequence). The CDR3 consists of 16 residues. CDR3 region: CSARTMSGGASNEQFF. The CDR3 DNA reads as TGCAGTGCTAGAACAATGAGCGGGGGGGCCTCCAATGAGCAGTTCTTC.

This clonotype was seen repeatedly, ten times or more. The rearrangement joins TRBV5-1 to TRBJ2-1, with D tentatively TRBD1 (7 bases). Between the trimmed V and J ends, which lost 5 bases and 6 bases, there was a span of 12 bases. This CDR3 has 13 residues. Germline CDR1 reads SGHRS; CDR2 reads YFSETQ. Here the CDR3 DNA reads TGCGCCAGCAGGTTGCAGGGGGGCAATGAGCAGTTCTTC. It is translated as CASRLQGGNEQFF.

This clonotype was counted only a few times. This chain joins TRBV15 and TRBJ2-3, with 11 positions matching TRBD2. The CDR3 is 16 amino acids. Trimming removed 3 bases from V and 5 bases from J; junction bases left unmatched: 7. The germline gives CDR1 LNHNV, CDR2 YYDKDF (reference sequence). In nucleotides, the CDR3 is TGTGCCACCAGCAGCTTAGCGGGGGGGCCGGGAGATACGCAGTATTTT. It specifies CATSSLAGGPGDTQYF. Based on the CDR3 plus reference TRBV15 and TRBJ2-3, the full variable domain is DAMVIQNPRYQVTQFGKPVTLSCSQTLNHNVMYWYQQKSSQAPKLLFHYYDKDFNNEADTPDNFQSRRPNTSFCFLDIRSPGLGDTAMYLCATSSLAGGPGDTQYFGPGTRLTVL.

This clonotype was picked up a small number of times. This chain links TRBV15 with TRBJ1-3, with D possibly being TRBD1 (6 bases). Germline CDR1 is LNHNV and CDR2 is YYDKDF (reference sequence). The CDR3 is made up of 15 amino acids. The germline V and J ends were trimmed by 1 base and 4 bases, with 11 bases remaining between them. The CDR3 coding sequence is TGTGCCACCAGCAGAGCTGGGACATTAGGAAACACCATATATTTT. As protein: CATSRAGTLGNTIYF.

This clonotype was picked up many times. The chain joins TRBV19 to TRBJ2-5, with 7 positions matching TRBD2. Looked up from germline, CDR1 is LNHDA and CDR2 is SQIVND (reference sequence). The J segment lost 3 bases and the V segment lost 5 bases, leaving 6 bases of the junction unmatched. CDR3 length equals 14 residues. In DNA, the CDR3 is TGTGCCAGTAGTCGTAGCGGGTGGGAAGAGACCCAGTACTTC. Amino acid sequence: CASSRSGWEETQYF.

The sample holds many counts of this clonotype. The chain links TRBV5-1 to TRBJ1-6; D is uncertain. The CDR3 is made up of 13 amino acids. Per germline, CDR1 SGHRS and CDR2 YFSETQ. V shed 2 bases and J shed 10 bases, with 10 bases lying between them. The CDR3 loop is CASSLSDGSPLHF. The DNA for the CDR3 is TGCGCCAGCAGCTTATCAGACGGATCACCCCTCCACTTT.

This clonotype was counted at least ten times. V is TRBV28 and J is TRBJ1-6; 10 nucleotides match TRBD1. The CDR3 runs 16 residues. The ends lost 6 bases at V and 6 bases at J; junction bases unmatched: 8. Germline lookup yields CDR1 MDHEN and CDR2 SYDVKM. The chain's CDR3 is CASRGDRGKANSPLHF. For the CDR3, the DNA is TGTGCCAGCAGGGGGGACAGGGGAAAGGCTAATTCACCCCTCCACTTT.

This clonotype was counted between two and nine times. This chain joins TRBV5-6 and TRBJ2-3, with 12 nucleotides matching TRBD2. Germline CDR1 is SGHDT and CDR2 is YYEEEE. There are 15 residues in the CDR3. J was trimmed by 5 bases and V by 4 bases; bases with no gene match: 5. The CDR3 region has the DNA TGTGCCAGCAGCCGACTAGCGGGGGAGGGAGATACGCAGTATTTT. Residues: CASSRLAGEGDTQYF. Variable domain in full (rest from reference TRBV5-6 and TRBJ2-3): DAGVTQSPTHLIKTRGQQVTLRCSPKSGHDTVSWYQQALGQGPQFIFQYYEEEERQRGNFPDRFSGHQFPNYSSELNVNALLLGDSALYLCASSRLAGEGDTQYFGPGTRLTVL.

Many counts were recorded for this clonotype. Here the CDR3 DNA reads TGTGCCAGCAGCTCCCAATACCGGGCCTACGAGCAGTACTTC. Protein product: CASSSQYRAYEQYF. V and J are TRBV28 and TRBJ2-7; no clear D. Looked up from germline, CDR1 is MDHEN and CDR2 is SYDVKM. The CDR3 is 14 amino acids. Trimming shortened V by 6 bases and J by 2 bases, and 14 bases separated the two germline ends.

This clonotype has only a few counts. The CDR3 sequence is CASSVGPSGNTIYF. The CDR3 bases are TGTGCCAGCTCCGTGGGTCCCTCTGGAAACACCATATATTTT. The chain employs TRBV3-1 and TRBJ1-3; unclear D gene. The CDR3 is 14 amino acids. Germline V gene data show CDR1 as LGHDT and CDR2 as YNNKEL (reference sequence). V was clipped by 8 bases and J by 0 bases, with 11 bases between them. The whole variable domain, filled in from reference TRBV3-1 and TRBJ1-3, reads DTAVSQTPKYLVTQMGNDKSIKCEQNLGHDTMYWYKQDSKKFLKIMFSYNNKELIINETVPNRFSPKSPDKAHLNLHINSLELGDSAVYFCASSVGPSGNTIYFGEGSWLTVV.

This clonotype was recorded many times. CDR3 bases: TGTGCCTGGAGTGTAGGGGGTTTGAATGAGCAGTTCTTC. Protein product: CAWSVGGLNEQFF. V usage is TRBV30 and J usage is TRBJ2-1; D may be TRBD1 (6 bases). V was pared by 0 bases and J by 7 bases, with 10 bases between. CDR1 and CDR2 from the germline V gene are GTSNPN and SVGIG (reference sequence). The CDR3 runs to 13 residues.

This clonotype was recorded a few times. The chain couples TRBV6-1 to TRBJ1-5, with 8 bases identical to TRBD1. V shed 3 bases, J shed 5 bases, and the junction held 3 bases outside the gene matches. The CDR3 runs 14 residues. The germline CDR1 and CDR2 sequences are MNHNS and SASEGT. In DNA, the CDR3 is TGTGCCAGCAGTGAGACAGGGGCGGATCAGCCCCAGCATTTT. This codes for CASSETGADQPQHF.

This clonotype was detected many times. The chain recombines TRBV20-1 with TRBJ1-5; D perhaps matches TRBD1 (5 bases). Germline lookup yields CDR1 DFQATT and CDR2 SNEGSKA (reference sequence). The CDR3 has 12 amino acids. Trimming shortened V by 3 bases and J by 6 bases, and 9 bases separated the two germline ends. CDR3 nucleotides: TGCAGTGCTAGGGGACCAGGTCAGCCCCAGCATTTT. Its protein is CSARGPGQPQHF.

This clonotype was recorded many times. The chain is built from TRBV6-1 and TRBJ1-2; D not certain. Trimming removed 1 base from V and 5 bases from J, with 2 bases in between. Per germline, CDR1 MNHNS and CDR2 SASEGT. The CDR3 spans 11 residues. Here the CDR3 reads CASSEGYGYTF. The DNA of the CDR3 is TGTGCCAGCAGTGAAGGGTATGGCTACACCTTC.

Many counts were recorded for this clonotype. The J gene is TRBJ1-1, the V gene TRBV7-9, with a possible D match to TRBD1 (5 bases). The CDR3 length is 16 residues. With 5 bases removed from V and 1 base from J, the gap between germline ends came to 17 bases. CDR1 and CDR2 (germline): SEHNR, FQNEAQ (reference sequence). In DNA, the CDR3 is TGTGCCAGCAGCCTCCCGGCGGGCAGGGCGAACACTGAAGCTTTCTTT. Translating it yields CASSLPAGRANTEAFF.

In this sample, this clonotype turned up many times. This chain joins TRBV28 and TRBJ1-1; tentatively, D is TRBD1 (5 bases). Germline V gives CDR1 MDHEN, CDR2 SYDVKM. The V end lost 3 bases, the J end lost 1 base, and 9 bases lay between the germline ends. The CDR3 runs 14 residues. The CDR3 nucleotides are TGTGCCAGCAGTTTTGCGACAGCGAACACTGAAGCTTTCTTT. Protein: CASSFATANTEAFF.